This T cell receptor (beta chain) was documented in a study of shared clonotypes between healthy human individuals (dated by TCRdb to the early 2020s). A note on the overall study: The cohort comprised a couple of women and three men aged 18 to 49 years. For each donor, CD4 naive and CD4 memory were each given three plates, CD8 naive was given two plates, and CD8 memory was given one plate. The study deeply sequenced blood TCR repertoires of about 5 healthy adults to estimate repertoire size and the extent of clonotype sharing between individuals. To increase sequencing depth and limit assay-specific biases, different laboratories used diverse techniques to prepare libraries and sequence TCR repertoires. Leukapheresis yielded between about 0.85 and 10 billion PBMCs per donor. Study-level results and caveats: Rarefaction of sorted-subset datasets indicated incomplete sequencing despite the large sequencing depth. Compared with non-shared clonotypes, clonotypes shared by all four sorted-subset donors had higher generation probabilities. Approximately 5% of naive CD4, roughly 3.5% of naive CD8, around 2.3% of memory CD4, and 0.4% of memory CD8 clonotypes were shared across several donors. Naive subsets generally had larger estimated clonotype richness than memory subsets did. Because the study included a small number of donors, the genetic and exposure-history diversity represented was limited. Sampling was restricted to blood, and TCR repertoires in tissues likely differ from the TCR repertoires found in blood. Pairwise subsampling led to the expectation that sequencing depth would affect the degree of clonotype sharing among donors.

CDR1 and CDR2 were assigned from the germline V gene as SQVTM and ANQGSEA. Inclusive of the bounding cysteine and phenylalanine, the CDR3 is 14 residues long. Only CDR3 DNA remains: 42 bases, in frame from the first base. V is reduced by 7 bases and J by 1 base, leaving a spacing of 16 bases between them. Using the deep immunoSEQ assay, TCR CDR3 regions were amplified from genomic DNA by multiplex PCR. Genomic DNA extracted from each cell subset was distributed evenly over all wells of several immunoSEQ 96-well plates, and each plate served as one replicate. For sorted subsets, each replicate PCR was loaded with around 200 ng genomic DNA, equivalent to 25,000 to 30,000 T cell genomes. Purified libraries were measured with a Qubit 3.0 fluorometer, size-checked on a Bioanalyzer 2100, and measured again with the KAPA Library Quantification kit. A separate single-read 150-cycle Illumina NextSeq 550 flow cell was used to sequence each immunoSEQ 96-well plate. The paper's data handling went like this. Because the immunoSEQ output included only junctional sequences and no quality scores, the filtering could not be the same as the filtering used for full-length reads. Sequences were annotated with PyIR, a Python wrapper for IgBLAST v1.9, using IMGT germline references to assign V/J genes and CDR3. Reads were filtered out if the reads had weak V/J assignments (E-value above 1e-6), no CDR3, stop codons, out-of-frame junctions, or ambiguous translated residues. V3J clonotypes were defined by identical inferred V gene, J gene, and CDR3 amino acid sequence. To compute the percentage overlap between repertoires, the number of shared unique clonotypes was divided by the size of the smaller repertoire. Repertoire richness was assessed with RTK rarefaction, the Chao1 estimator, and Recon v2.1 estimates of unobserved clonotypes. Generation probabilities for all TCRbeta clonotypes obtained by the gDNA method from a few donors were computed using OLGA. As stored in TCRdb, this immuneACCESS dataset retains in-frame rearrangements with V and J assigned. A fraction of the clones does not appear; measured against another copy, unresolved V genes explain less than half of the discrepancy, and the remainder lacks a known reason. The D gene and trimming were derived from the DNA, and the V and J assignments and clone size from that table. The table for this sample lists 2 million to 2.5 million clones; 85% to 95% of them were counted only once. The ten largest clonotypes hold 0.13% of the sample.

The donors were healthy, HIV-negative adults with no recently reported acute infections or vaccinations. Only Caucasian adults living in Nashville, Tennessee, USA were represented among the donors. CD4+ T cells were enriched by magnetic negative selection; naive cells were then positively selected on CD45RA, and the negative fraction formed the memory subset. Blood was collected by leukapheresis, and PBMCs were isolated by Ficoll-Histopaque density gradient centrifugation and then cryopreserved in liquid nitrogen vapor phase. Analytical flow cytometry was used to check the purity and quantity of each magnetically sorted T cell population. Genomic DNA was isolated from each sorted fraction and quantified by UV absorbance on a Nanodrop 2000c. About this clone itself: No antigen is known for it. Base qualities are not recorded, but no much larger clone differs from it by a single base.

The sequenced sample was naive CD4+ T cells sorted from blood. The meaning of the sample's cell subset or site label: CD45RA+ positively selected. The receptor chain draws on TRBV29-1 and TRBJ1-1; TRBD1 is a weak D gene call, 6 bases matching. This TCR was recovered from a man aged 18 to 35 in good health. CDR3 reads: CSAFPGGANTEAFF. The DNA sequence follows: TGCAGCGCGTTCCCGGGGGGGGCGAACACTGAAGCTTTCTTT.